This TCR beta chain originates from a study of read filtering for tumor transcriptome and immune sequencing. The wider study: Mean patient age was approximately 66 years, range roughly 40 to 80; approximately 18 male, around 14 female.

Germline trimming cut 6 bases from V and 5 bases from J; bases unmatched to any gene: 12. Per the germline V gene, CDR1 is DFQATT and CDR2 is SNEGSKA (reference sequence). The CDR3 length is 14 residues. This library used roughly 0.4 ug RNA and molecular barcoded adaptors spanning alpha/delta and beta/gamma chains. TCRdb re-called the reads through MiXCR, storing one row per CDR3 protein. The table shows over 50,000 distinct CDR3 sequences, with roughly a fifth occurring only once. Study findings and constraints: Approximately 82% of IR-seq clonotypes had a single read, yet these held around 3.3% of reads.

This clonotype was recorded at least ten times. No antigen is known for it. J is TRBJ2-7 and V is TRBV20-1, with 8 positions matching TRBD1. This TCR derives from a donor over 35 with multiple myeloma. The specimen sequenced was a population of CD138-negative cells sorted from bone marrow. The CDR3 loop reads CSASIRTGTHEQYF. The CDR3 nucleotides read TGCAGTGCCTCAATCCGGACAGGGACGCACGAGCAGTACTTC.